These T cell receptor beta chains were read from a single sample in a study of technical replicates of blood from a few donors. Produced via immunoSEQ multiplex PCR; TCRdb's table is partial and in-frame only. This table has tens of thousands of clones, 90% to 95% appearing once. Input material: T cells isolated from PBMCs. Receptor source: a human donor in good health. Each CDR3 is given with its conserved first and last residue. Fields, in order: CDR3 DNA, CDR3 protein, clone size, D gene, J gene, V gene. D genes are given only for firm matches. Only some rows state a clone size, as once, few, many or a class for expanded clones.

CDR3 DNA: TGTGCCAGCAGTTTTTCACCTCTTAGTTATGAGCAGTTCTTC; CDR3 protein: CASSFSPLSYEQFF; clone size: NA; D gene: NA; J gene: TRBJ2-1; V gene: TRBV2
CDR3 DNA: TGTGCCAGCAGCCCGCGAGGTCAGGCCGGGGGGTGGGACACTGAAGCTTTCTTT; CDR3 protein: CASSPRGQAGGWDTEAFF; clone size: once; D gene: NA; J gene: TRBJ1-1; V gene: TRBV9
CDR3 DNA: TGTGCCAGCAGCCAAGTGACGGGGGGTTGGGATACGCAGTATTTT; CDR3 protein: CASSQVTGGWDTQYF; clone size: NA; D gene: TRBD2; J gene: TRBJ2-3; V gene: TRBV14
CDR3 DNA: TGTGCCAGCAGACGGGGGGGTCAGGGCCCGGCCAAAGAGACCCAGTACTTC; CDR3 protein: CASRRGGQGPAKETQYF; clone size: NA; D gene: TRBD2; J gene: TRBJ2-5; V gene: TRBV6-4
CDR3 DNA: TGTGCCAGCAGCCAGGGCCGACCGGAGGGCTACACCTTC; CDR3 protein: CASSQGRPEGYTF; clone size: NA; D gene: NA; J gene: TRBJ1-2; V gene: TRBV5-5
CDR3 DNA: TGTGCCAGCAGTTACTCTGCGGGAGGGACAGATACGCAGTATTTT; CDR3 protein: CASSYSAGGTDTQYF; clone size: NA; D gene: TRBD2; J gene: TRBJ2-3; V gene: TRBV6-5
CDR3 DNA: TGTGCCAGCAGTTACCCCTTTGACAGTTCCCTGAACACTGAAGCTTTCTTT; CDR3 protein: CASSYPFDSSLNTEAFF; clone size: once; D gene: NA; J gene: TRBJ1-1; V gene: TRBV28
CDR3 DNA: TGCGCCAGCAGCCTTCAGGGGATTACTAATGAAAAACTGTTTTTT; CDR3 protein: CASSLQGITNEKLFF; clone size: NA; D gene: NA; J gene: TRBJ1-4; V gene: TRBV5-1
CDR3 DNA: TGCGCCAGCAAGCGGGGGAGGGTCACGAGCACTGAAGCTTTCTTT; CDR3 protein: CASKRGRVTSTEAFF; clone size: NA; D gene: NA; J gene: TRBJ1-1; V gene: TRBV5-1
CDR3 DNA: TGTGCCAGTAGACTATCCCAGGGGTTAGCTAACTATGGCTACACCTTC; CDR3 protein: CASRLSQGLANYGYTF; clone size: once; D gene: NA; J gene: TRBJ1-2; V gene: TRBV19
CDR3 DNA: TGTGCCAGCAGCCTAAGACAGAGCTCCTATAATTCACCCCTCCACTTT; CDR3 protein: CASSLRQSSYNSPLHF; clone size: NA; D gene: NA; J gene: TRBJ1-6; V gene: TRBV7-6
CDR3 DNA: TGTGCCTCATACCTCGAATACAGGGGGGAGACCCAGTACTTC; CDR3 protein: CASYLEYRGETQYF; clone size: NA; D gene: TRBD1; J gene: TRBJ2-5; V gene: TRBV30
CDR3 DNA: TGTGCCAGCAGCCCGGACACGATGAGAAACACCATATATTTT; CDR3 protein: CASSPDTMRNTIYF; clone size: NA; D gene: NA; J gene: TRBJ1-3; V gene: TRBV5-6
CDR3 DNA: TGCGCCAGCAGCTTGGTTGGCGGGAGGGCCGCGAACACCGGGGAGCTGTTTTTT; CDR3 protein: CASSLVGGRAANTGELFF; clone size: NA; D gene: TRBD2; J gene: TRBJ2-2; V gene: TRBV5-1
CDR3 DNA: TGTGCCAGCAGCTCTACCAGGGACTACGAGCAGTACTTC; CDR3 protein: CASSSTRDYEQYF; clone size: NA; D gene: NA; J gene: TRBJ2-7; V gene: TRBV7-9
CDR3 DNA: TGTGCCAGCAGCACAGCGGGGCCTAGCGGGAGGTACCAAGAGACCCAGTACTTC; CDR3 protein: CASSTAGPSGRYQETQYF; clone size: NA; D gene: TRBD2; J gene: TRBJ2-5; V gene: TRBV19
CDR3 DNA: TGTGCCGCGATCGGGATGGGCAATCAGCCCCAGCATTTT; CDR3 protein: CAAIGMGNQPQHF; clone size: NA; D gene: NA; J gene: TRBJ1-5; V gene: TRBV10-3
CDR3 DNA: TGTGCCAGCAGACGAACGGGGGGGAGTCAGCCCCAGCATTTT; CDR3 protein: CASRRTGGSQPQHF; clone size: NA; D gene: NA; J gene: TRBJ1-5; V gene: TRBV2
CDR3 DNA: TGCGCCAGCAGCTATGACAGTTCCTATGGCTACACCTTC; CDR3 protein: CASSYDSSYGYTF; clone size: NA; D gene: NA; J gene: TRBJ1-2; V gene: TRBV5-1
CDR3 DNA: TGTGCCAGCAGTAGGACAGCAGACAATGAGCAGTTCTTC; CDR3 protein: CASSRTADNEQFF; clone size: NA; D gene: NA; J gene: TRBJ2-1; V gene: TRBV6-5